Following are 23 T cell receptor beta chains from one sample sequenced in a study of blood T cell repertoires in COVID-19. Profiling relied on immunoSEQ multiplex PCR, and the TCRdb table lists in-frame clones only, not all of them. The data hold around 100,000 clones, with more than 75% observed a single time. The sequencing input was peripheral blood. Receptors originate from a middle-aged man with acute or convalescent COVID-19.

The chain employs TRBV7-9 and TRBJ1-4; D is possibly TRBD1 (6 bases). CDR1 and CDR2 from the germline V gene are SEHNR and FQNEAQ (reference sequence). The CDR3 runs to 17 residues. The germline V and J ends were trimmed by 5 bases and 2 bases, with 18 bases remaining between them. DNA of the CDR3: TGTGCCAGCAGCGCCTATGGGCGGGGGCTGACTAATGAAAAACTGTTTTTT. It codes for CASSAYGRGLTNEKLFF.

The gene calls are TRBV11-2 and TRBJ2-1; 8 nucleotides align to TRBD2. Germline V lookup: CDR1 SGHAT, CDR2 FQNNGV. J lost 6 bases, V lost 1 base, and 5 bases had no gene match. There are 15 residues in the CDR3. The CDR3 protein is CASSLGGLAPNEQFF. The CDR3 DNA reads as TGTGCCAGCAGCTTAGGAGGACTAGCTCCCAATGAGCAGTTCTTC.

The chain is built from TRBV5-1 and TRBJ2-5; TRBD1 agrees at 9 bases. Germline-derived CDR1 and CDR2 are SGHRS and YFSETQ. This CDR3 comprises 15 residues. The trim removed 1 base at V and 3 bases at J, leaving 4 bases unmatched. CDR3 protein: CASSLPDRGKETQYF. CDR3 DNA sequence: TGCGCCAGCAGCTTGCCGGACAGGGGCAAAGAGACCCAGTACTTC.

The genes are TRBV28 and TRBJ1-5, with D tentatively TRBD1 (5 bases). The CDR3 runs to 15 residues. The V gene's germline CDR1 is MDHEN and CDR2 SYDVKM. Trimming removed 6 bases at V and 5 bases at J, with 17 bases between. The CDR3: CASSYWAGMDQPQHF. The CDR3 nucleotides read TGTGCCAGCAGCTACTGGGCAGGGATGGATCAGCCCCAGCATTTT.

CDR3 residues: CASSDGQVLPYEQYF. The CDR3 DNA reads as TGTGCCAGTAGCGACGGACAGGTCTTGCCCTACGAGCAGTACTTC. The chain recombines TRBV19 with TRBJ2-7; 7 bases fit TRBD1. The CDR3 runs to 15 residues. V lost 6 bases, J lost 2 bases, and 10 bases stayed unmatched. Germline V gene data show CDR1 as LNHDA and CDR2 as SQIVND (reference sequence).

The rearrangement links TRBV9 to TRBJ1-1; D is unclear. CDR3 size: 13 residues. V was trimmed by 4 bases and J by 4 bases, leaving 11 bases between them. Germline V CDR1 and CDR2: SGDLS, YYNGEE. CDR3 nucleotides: TGTGCCAGCAGCCTTGGGAGTAGCACTGAAGCTTTCTTT. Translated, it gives CASSLGSSTEAFF.

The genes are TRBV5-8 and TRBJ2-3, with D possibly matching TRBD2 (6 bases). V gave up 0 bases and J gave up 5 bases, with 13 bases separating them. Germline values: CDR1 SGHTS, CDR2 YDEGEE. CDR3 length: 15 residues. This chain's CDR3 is CASSLAGEIEDTQYF. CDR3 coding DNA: TGTGCCAGCAGCTTGGCGGGAGAAATTGAAGATACGCAGTATTTT.

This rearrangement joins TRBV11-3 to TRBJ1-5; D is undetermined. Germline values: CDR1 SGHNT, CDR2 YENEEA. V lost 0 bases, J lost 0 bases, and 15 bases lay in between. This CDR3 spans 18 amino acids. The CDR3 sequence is CASSLDGVQKHSNQPQHF. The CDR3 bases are TGTGCCAGCAGCTTAGATGGAGTCCAGAAACATAGCAATCAGCCCCAGCATTTT.

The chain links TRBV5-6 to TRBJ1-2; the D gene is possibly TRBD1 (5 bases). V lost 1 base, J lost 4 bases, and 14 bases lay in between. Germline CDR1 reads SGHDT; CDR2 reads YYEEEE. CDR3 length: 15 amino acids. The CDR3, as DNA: TGTGCCAGCAGCTTGTGGCAGCCGGGGGGCTATGGCTACACCTTC. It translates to CASSLWQPGGYGYTF.

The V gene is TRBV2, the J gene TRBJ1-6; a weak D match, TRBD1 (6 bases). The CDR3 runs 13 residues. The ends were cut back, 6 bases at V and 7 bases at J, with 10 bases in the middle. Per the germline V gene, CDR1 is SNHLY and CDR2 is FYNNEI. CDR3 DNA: TGTGCCAGCAGGCGGACAGTGAATTCACCCCTCCACTTT. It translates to CASRRTVNSPLHF.

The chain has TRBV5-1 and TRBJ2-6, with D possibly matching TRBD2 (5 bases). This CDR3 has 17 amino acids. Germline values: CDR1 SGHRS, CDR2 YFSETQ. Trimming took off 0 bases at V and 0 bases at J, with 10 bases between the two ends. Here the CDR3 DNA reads TGCGCCAGCAGCTTGGGCTCGGGGAACTCTGGGGCCAACGTCCTGACTTTC. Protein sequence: CASSLGSGNSGANVLTF.

CDR3 in amino acids: CAGQASGPGKQYF. CDR3 sequence (DNA): TGTGCCGGGCAGGCTAGCGGCCCTGGCAAGCAGTACTTC. J is TRBJ2-7 and V is TRBV2, with 7 bases matching TRBD2. J was trimmed by 8 bases and V by 11 bases; bases with no gene match: 15. In germline, CDR1 is SNHLY, CDR2 FYNNEI. The CDR3 spans 13 residues.

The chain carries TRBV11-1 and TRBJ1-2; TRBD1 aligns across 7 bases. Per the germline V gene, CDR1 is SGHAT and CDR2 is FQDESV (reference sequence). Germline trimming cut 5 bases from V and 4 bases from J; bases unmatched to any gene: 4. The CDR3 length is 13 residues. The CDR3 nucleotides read TGTGCCAGCAGCCCGGACAGGAGCTATGGCTACACCTTC. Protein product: CASSPDRSYGYTF.

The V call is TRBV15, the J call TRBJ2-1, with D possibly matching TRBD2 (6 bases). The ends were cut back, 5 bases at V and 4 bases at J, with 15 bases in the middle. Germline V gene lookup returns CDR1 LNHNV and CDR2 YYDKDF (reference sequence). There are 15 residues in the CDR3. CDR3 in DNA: TGTGCCACCAGCGGACGACTAGGGATATACAATGAGCAGTTCTTC. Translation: CATSGRLGIYNEQFF.

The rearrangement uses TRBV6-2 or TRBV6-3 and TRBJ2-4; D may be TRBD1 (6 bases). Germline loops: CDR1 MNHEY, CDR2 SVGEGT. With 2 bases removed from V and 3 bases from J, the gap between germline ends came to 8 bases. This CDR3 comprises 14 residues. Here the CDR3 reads CASSYAQGKNIQYF. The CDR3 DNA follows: TGTGCCAGCAGTTACGCACAGGGCAAAAACATTCAGTACTTC.

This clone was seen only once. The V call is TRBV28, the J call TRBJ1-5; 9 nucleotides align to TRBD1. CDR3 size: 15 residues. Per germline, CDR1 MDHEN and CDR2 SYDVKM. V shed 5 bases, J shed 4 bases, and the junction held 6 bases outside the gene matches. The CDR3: CASSTGGFFNQPQHF. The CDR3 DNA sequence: TGTGCCAGCAGTACAGGGGGCTTTTTTAATCAGCCCCAGCATTTT.

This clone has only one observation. The DNA of the CDR3 is TGCAGCGTTGAAAGGTTAAAGGGGGATGGCTACACCTTC. Translating gives CSVERLKGDGYTF. The V and J genes are TRBV29-1 and TRBJ1-2; D may be TRBD1 (6 bases). This CDR3 has 13 amino acids. V lost 2 bases and J lost 6, with 13 bases in between. The germline CDR1 and CDR2 sequences are SQVTM and ANQGSEA.

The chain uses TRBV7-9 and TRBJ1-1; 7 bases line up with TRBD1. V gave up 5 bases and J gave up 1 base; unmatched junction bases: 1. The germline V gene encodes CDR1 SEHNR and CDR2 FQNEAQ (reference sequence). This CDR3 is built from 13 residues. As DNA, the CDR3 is TGTGCCAGCAGCGACAGGGCGAACACTGAAGCTTTCTTT. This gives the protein CASSDRANTEAFF.

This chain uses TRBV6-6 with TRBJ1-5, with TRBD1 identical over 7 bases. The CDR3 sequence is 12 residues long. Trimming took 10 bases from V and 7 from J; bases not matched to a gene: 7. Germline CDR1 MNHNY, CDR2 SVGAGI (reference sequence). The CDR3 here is CATKDREQPQHF. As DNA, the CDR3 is TGTGCCACCAAAGACAGGGAGCAGCCCCAGCATTTT.

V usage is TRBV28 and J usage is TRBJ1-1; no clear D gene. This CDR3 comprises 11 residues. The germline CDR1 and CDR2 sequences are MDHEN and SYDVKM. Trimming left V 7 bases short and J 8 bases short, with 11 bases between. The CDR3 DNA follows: TGTGCCAGCACCTCGGTGGTGGAAGCTTTCTTT. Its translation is CASTSVVEAFF.

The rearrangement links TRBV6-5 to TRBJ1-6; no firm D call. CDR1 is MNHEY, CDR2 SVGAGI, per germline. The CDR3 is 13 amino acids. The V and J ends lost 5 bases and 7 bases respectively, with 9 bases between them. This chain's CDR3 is CASSRTYNSPLHF. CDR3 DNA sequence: TGTGCCAGCAGTAGGACTTACAATTCACCCCTCCACTTT.

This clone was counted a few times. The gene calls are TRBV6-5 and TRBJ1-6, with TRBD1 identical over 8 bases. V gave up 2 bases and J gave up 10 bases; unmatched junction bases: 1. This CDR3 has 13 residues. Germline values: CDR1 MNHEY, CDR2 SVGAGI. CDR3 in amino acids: CASSYRDRSPLHF. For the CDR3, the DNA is TGTGCCAGCAGTTACCGGGACAGGTCACCCCTCCACTTT.

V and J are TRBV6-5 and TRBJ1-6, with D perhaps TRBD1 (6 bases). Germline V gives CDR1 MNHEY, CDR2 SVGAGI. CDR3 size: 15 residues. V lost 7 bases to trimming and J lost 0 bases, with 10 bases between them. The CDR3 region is CASTGQNSYNSPLHF. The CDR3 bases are TGTGCCAGCACTGGACAGAACTCCTATAATTCACCCCTCCACTTT.